The 19 T cell receptor beta chains presented below share a single source sample, sequenced in a study of T cells after posttransplantation cyclophosphamide. Cyclophosphamide on days +3 and +4 followed busulfan-fludarabine conditioning and a marrow graft. Libraries were prepared by immunoSEQ multiplex PCR; TCRdb keeps only in-frame clonotypes and omits some of them. This sample has under 20,000 clones and no singletons, with 0.54% in the ten largest. The source was PBMCs, collected after allogeneic stem cell transplant with posttransplant cyclophosphamide. The source is a female patient under 45 who received an allogeneic stem cell transplant from a related donor, was CMV-positive, and had no GVHD. Some T cells may have originated in the graft donor.

This clone has a count of ten or more. The V call is TRBV28, the J call TRBJ2-7, with 10 bases lining up with TRBD2. The V segment lost 4 bases and the J segment 5 bases; nucleotides outside the gene matches: 5. The CDR3 length is 14 residues. Germline V gene sequence: CDR1 MDHEN, CDR2 SYDVKM. CDR3 nucleotides: TGTGCCAGCAGTTCCGGGACTAGCGTCCACGAGCAGTACTTC. Translating it yields CASSSGTSVHEQYF. Variable domain in full (rest from reference TRBV28 and TRBJ2-7): DVKVTQSSRYLVKRTGEKVFLECVQDMDHENMFWYRQDPGLGLRLIYFSYDVKMKEKGDIPEGYSVSREKKERFSLILESASTNQTSMYLCASSSGTSVHEQYFGPGTRLTVT.

This clone was observed at least ten times. V usage is TRBV27 and J usage is TRBJ2-6, with D tentatively TRBD2 (6 bases). The CDR3 covers 18 residues. The germline V gene has CDR1 MNHEY and CDR2 SMNVEV (reference sequence). Trimming removed 3 bases from V and 1 base from J, with 16 bases in between. The CDR3 DNA sequence: TGTGCCAGCAGTTTGGATGGGGGGAAGATTTCTGGGGCCAACGTCCTGACTTTC. Encoded protein: CASSLDGGKISGANVLTF.

In this sample, this clone turned up many times. A read error may account for a junction end that differs from germline. The chain combines TRBV7-9 with TRBJ2-7; D not resolved. Germline values: CDR1 SEHNR, CDR2 FQNEAQ (reference sequence). This CDR3 is built from 14 residues. The CDR3 DNA sequence: TGTGCCAGCAGCTTAAAGAGAAGCTCCGACGAGCAGTACTTC. This sequence encodes CASSLKRSSDEQYF.

This clone came up many times. The genes are TRBV18 and TRBJ2-3; TRBD2 aligns across 11 bases. Germline CDR1 reads KGHSH; CDR2 reads LQKENI. This CDR3 is built from 18 residues. J lost 1 base, V lost 2 bases, and 8 bases had no gene match. CDR3 sequence: CASSPMASGRIRTDTQYF. For the CDR3, the DNA is TGTGCCAGCTCACCAATGGCTAGCGGGAGGATCCGCACAGATACGCAGTATTTT. Together with reference TRBV18 and TRBJ2-3, the CDR3 gives the full variable domain: NAGVMQNPRHLVRRRGQEARLRCSPMKGHSHVYWYRQLPEEGLKFMVYLQKENIIDESGMPKERFSAEFPKEGPSILRIQQVVRGDSAAYFCASSPMASGRIRTDTQYFGPGTRLTVL.

This clone appeared many times. The chain uses TRBV6-4 and TRBJ1-2; perhaps TRBD1 as D (5 bases). The CDR3 sequence is 13 residues long. Looked up from germline, CDR1 is MRHNA and CDR2 is SNTAGT. V gave up 3 bases and J gave up 2 bases, with 7 bases separating them. The CDR3 protein is CASSETENYGYTF. The CDR3 DNA reads as TGTGCCAGCAGTGAGACAGAGAACTATGGCTACACCTTC.

The V call is TRBV6-1, the J call TRBJ1-1; 8 positions match TRBD1. The germline gives CDR1 MNHNS, CDR2 SASEGT. V was clipped by 7 bases and J by 8 bases; unmatched bases: 9. This CDR3 has 13 residues. The CDR3 nucleotides are TGTGCCAGCATTGATACAGGGGGGGGAGAAGCTTTCTTT. It specifies CASIDTGGGEAFF.

This clone came up many times. The chain couples TRBV11-2 to TRBJ2-1; tentatively, D is TRBD2 (7 bases). Per germline, CDR1 SGHAT and CDR2 FQNNGV. V lost 1 base and J lost 7, with 23 bases in between. This CDR3 contains 18 residues. For the CDR3, the DNA is TGTGCCAGCAGCTTAGCATTCGCGGGATTGGGAGGGGGAAATGAGCAGTTCTTC. Its protein is CASSLAFAGLGGGNEQFF.

This clone has at least ten counts. The genes are TRBV30 and TRBJ2-5; D unresolved. Trimming stripped 3 bases from V and 9 bases from J, with 14 bases between. Germline values: CDR1 GTSNPN, CDR2 SVGIG (reference sequence). The CDR3 loop spans 12 amino acids. This chain's CDR3 is CAWREDSESQYF. CDR3 nucleotide sequence: TGTGCCTGGAGAGAGGATAGTGAGTCCCAGTACTTC.

This clone appeared many times. This sequence joins TRBV29-1 and TRBJ2-7; 7 bases map to TRBD1. The trim removed 6 bases at V and 1 base at J, leaving 9 bases unmatched. The CDR3 has 14 residues. Germline CDR1 is SQVTM and CDR2 is ANQGSEA. The CDR3 sequence: CSVGTGESSYEQYF. The DNA of the CDR3 is TGCAGCGTGGGAACAGGGGAAAGTTCCTACGAGCAGTACTTC.

The sample holds a few counts of this clone. A much larger clone differs from this one at a single base, so this may be a read error. V gene TRBV30 combines with J gene TRBJ1-5; no firm D call. The CDR3 runs 14 residues. In germline, CDR1 is GTSNPN, CDR2 SVGIG (reference sequence). V lost 2 bases, J lost 0 bases, and 8 bases lay in between. CDR3 nucleotide sequence: TGTGCCTGGAGTTCGGACTATAGCAATCAGCCCCAGCATTTT. Its translation is CAWSSDYSNQPQHF.

This clone was counted at least ten times. The chain uses TRBV19 and TRBJ2-7, with D possibly matching TRBD2 (6 bases). The V end lost 4 bases, the J end lost 0 bases, and 22 bases lay between the germline ends. The CDR3 is made up of 18 amino acids. Germline-derived CDR1 and CDR2 are LNHDA and SQIVND (reference sequence). CDR3 sequence (DNA): TGTGCCAGTAGTACTTATATCGGACTCCGGGACTGCTCCTACGAGCAGTACTTC. It is translated as CASSTYIGLRDCSYEQYF.

This clone appeared many times. J is TRBJ2-1 and V is TRBV4-1; D is ambiguous. The CDR3 is 14 amino acids. Germline CDR1 reads MGHRA; CDR2 reads YSYEKL. Trimming left V 1 base short and J 5 bases short, with 9 bases between. CDR3: CASSQGLPDNEQFF. In nucleotides, the CDR3 is TGCGCCAGCAGCCAAGGACTCCCAGACAATGAGCAGTTCTTC.

This clone came up many times. The V call is TRBV19, the J call TRBJ1-5, with 10 bases that match TRBD1. Germline trimming cut 5 bases from V and 5 bases from J; bases unmatched to any gene: 3. Germline loops: CDR1 LNHDA, CDR2 SQIVND (reference sequence). The length of the CDR3 is 14 residues. CDR3 region: CASSRDRGYQPQHF. The CDR3 DNA follows: TGTGCCAGTAGTCGGGACAGGGGATATCAGCCCCAGCATTTT.

This clone was found many times. The chain has TRBV7-9 and TRBJ2-5; D might be TRBD1 (5 bases). V was pared by 1 base and J by 5 bases, with 8 bases between. The CDR3 consists of 13 residues. Germline-derived CDR1 and CDR2 are SEHNR and FQNEAQ (reference sequence). CDR3 in DNA: TGTGCCAGCAGCTTAGGGGGCTGGGAGACCCAGTACTTC. Encoded protein: CASSLGGWETQYF.

In its sample, this clone was seen many times. The chain couples TRBV11-2 to TRBJ2-1; tentative D call: TRBD2 (7 bases). The V gene's germline CDR1 is SGHAT and CDR2 FQNNGV. The CDR3 runs 13 residues. Between the trimmed V and J ends, which lost 6 bases and 8 bases, there was a span of 14 bases. The CDR3 DNA reads as TGTGCCAGCAGGTCGATCGGGGGGCATGAGCAGTTCTTC. Protein sequence: CASRSIGGHEQFF.

This clone showed up many times. The chain carries TRBV6-1 and TRBJ2-1, with 10 positions matching TRBD2. Trimming cost V 3 bases and J 8 bases; bases outside gene matches: 10. The germline V gene encodes CDR1 MNHNS and CDR2 SASEGT. This CDR3 contains 16 residues. As DNA, the CDR3 is TGTGCCAGCAGTGAGGAGGCTAGCGGGAGTCCTGATGAGCAGTTCTTC. Translated: CASSEEASGSPDEQFF.

A remark on this clone: A much larger clone differs by one base, so this may be a read error. V gene TRBV5-8 combines with J gene TRBJ1-2; a possible D gene is TRBD1 (5 bases). The CDR3 has 16 residues. Germline lookup yields CDR1 SGHTS and CDR2 YDEGEE. The CDR3 loop reads CASTDISLTALHGYAF. As DNA, the CDR3 is TGTGCCAGCACGGATATTTCCTTGACAGCTCTTCATGGCTACGCCTTC.

This clone has a count of ten or more. The chain recombines TRBV28 with TRBJ1-2; 7 nucleotides agree with TRBD1. This CDR3 is 15 amino acids long. The V gene end was trimmed by 8 bases and the J gene end by 4 bases; junction bases not matched to a gene: 13. Germline CDR1 is MDHEN and CDR2 is SYDVKM. In nucleotides, the CDR3 is TGTGCCAGCCTCGACATTCCGGGACAGCGCTATGGCTACACCTTC. Translating it yields CASLDIPGQRYGYTF.

This clone was observed many times. The rearrangement uses TRBV7-9 and TRBJ2-5; TRBD2 aligns across 7 bases. The junction had 7 bases not matched to a gene; V was cut back by 7 bases and J by 5 bases. Germline V gene lookup returns CDR1 SEHNR and CDR2 FQNEAQ (reference sequence). The CDR3 covers 13 residues. CDR3 nucleotide sequence: TGTGCCAGCACCCGAAGTAGCGGGGAGACCCAGTACTTC. This encodes CASTRSSGETQYF.